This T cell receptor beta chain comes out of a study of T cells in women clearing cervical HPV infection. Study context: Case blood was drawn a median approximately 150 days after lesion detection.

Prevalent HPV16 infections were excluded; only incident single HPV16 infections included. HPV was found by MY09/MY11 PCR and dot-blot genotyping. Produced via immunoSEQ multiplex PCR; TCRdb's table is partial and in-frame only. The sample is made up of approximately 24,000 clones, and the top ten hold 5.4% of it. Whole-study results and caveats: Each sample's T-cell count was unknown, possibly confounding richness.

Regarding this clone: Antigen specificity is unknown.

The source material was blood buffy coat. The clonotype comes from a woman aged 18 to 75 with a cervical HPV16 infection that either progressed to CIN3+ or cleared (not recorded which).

CDR3 DNA, as far as it was read: TGCAGTGCTAGAGATCTAGGATACTACAATGAG. Amino acids: CSARDLGYYNE. The full CDR3 is CSARDLGYYNEQFF. This chain joins TRBV20-1 and TRBJ2-1, with no clear D. The sequenced fragment ends 3 residues before the CDR3 boundary, so the rest is inferred from the germline J gene. The CDR3 runs to 14 residues. The germline V and J ends were trimmed by 0 bases and 3 bases, with 9 bases remaining between them. Germline loops: CDR1 DFQATT, CDR2 SNEGSKA (reference sequence).